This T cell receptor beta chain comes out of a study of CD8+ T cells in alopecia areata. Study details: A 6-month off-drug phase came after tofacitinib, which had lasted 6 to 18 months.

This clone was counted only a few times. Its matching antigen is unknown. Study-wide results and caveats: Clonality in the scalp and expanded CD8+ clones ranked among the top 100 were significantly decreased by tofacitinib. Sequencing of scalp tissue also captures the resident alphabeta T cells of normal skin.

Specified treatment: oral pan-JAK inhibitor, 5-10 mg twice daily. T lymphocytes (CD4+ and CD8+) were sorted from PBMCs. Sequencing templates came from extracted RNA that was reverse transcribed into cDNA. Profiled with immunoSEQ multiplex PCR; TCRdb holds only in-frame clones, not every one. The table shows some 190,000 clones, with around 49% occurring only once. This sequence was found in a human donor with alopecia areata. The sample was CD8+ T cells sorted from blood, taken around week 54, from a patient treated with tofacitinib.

DNA for the CDR3: TGCGCCAGCAGCTTGGGACAGGGTCCCGAGCAGTACTTC. Protein: CASSLGQGPEQYF. This chain joins TRBV5-1 and TRBJ2-7, with TRBD1 matching 7 bases. The CDR3 is made up of 13 amino acids. Germline trimming cut 0 bases from V and 6 bases from J; bases unmatched to any gene: 3. Germline V gives CDR1 SGHRS, CDR2 YFSETQ.